The entry that follows covers one T cell receptor beta chain sequence. Its antigen is not known. The data are from a study of vaccination effects on CD4 cells after COVID-19. On the study more broadly: The median interval between the second dose and post-vaccine sampling was 72 days.

Antigen-specific CD4+ T cells were expanded with viral peptide pools in the ViraFEST assay before sequencing. An approximately 10-day culture period preceded the isolation of CD4+ T cells. BNT162b2 vaccine or mRNA-1273 vaccine was given to participants in two doses. Absence of prior SARS-CoV-2 infection characterized the vaccine recipients, who showed negative nucleocapsid antibodies. Each culture had half its medium swapped for IL-2 medium on days 3 and 7. TCRdb's table, derived via immunoSEQ multiplex PCR, lists solely in-frame clones and lacks some. The sample comprises tens of thousands of clones, about 74% of which are singletons, and roughly 15% rests with the top ten. Notes on the study in general: Substantial clonal contraction characterized both infection- and vaccine-induced clones late after vaccination.

The source of this sequence is a human donor who received a COVID-19 vaccine. The input for sequencing was CD4+ T cells from PBMCs cultured with HCoV-OC43 spike peptides, taken after COVID-19 vaccination. Subset described: HCoV-OC43 spike overlapping peptide pool stimulation.

The CDR3 sequence: CASSLGLADTQYF. In DNA, the CDR3 is TGTGCCAGCAGCTTGGGACTTGCAGATACGCAGTATTTT. This rearrangement joins TRBV11-3 to TRBJ2-3, with a possible D match to TRBD2 (6 bases). V lost 3 bases and J 4 bases, leaving 8 bases between the germline ends. There are 13 residues in the CDR3. Per germline, CDR1 SGHNT and CDR2 YENEEA.